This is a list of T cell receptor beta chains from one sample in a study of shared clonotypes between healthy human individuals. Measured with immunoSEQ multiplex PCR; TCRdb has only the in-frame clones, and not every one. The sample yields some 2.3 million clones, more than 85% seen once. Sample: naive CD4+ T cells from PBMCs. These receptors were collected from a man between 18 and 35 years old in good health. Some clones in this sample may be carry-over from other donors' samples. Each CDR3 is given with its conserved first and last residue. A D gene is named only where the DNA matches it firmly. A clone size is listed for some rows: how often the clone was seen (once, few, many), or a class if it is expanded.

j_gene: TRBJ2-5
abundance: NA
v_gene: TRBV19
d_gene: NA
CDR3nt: TGTGCCAGTAGTATAAATGGGCTACTTGGAGCGAGCGGGACCCAGTACTTC
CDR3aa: CASSINGLLGASGTQYF

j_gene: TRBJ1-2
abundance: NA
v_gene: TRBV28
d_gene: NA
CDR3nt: TGTGCCAGCAGTTTAGTCCCAGGGATCGACCGGCACTATGGCTACACCTTC
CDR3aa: CASSLVPGIDRHYGYTF

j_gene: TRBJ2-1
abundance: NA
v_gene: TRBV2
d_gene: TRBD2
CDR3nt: TGTGCCAGCAGTGATGTCCTAGCGGCATACTCCTACAATGAGCAGTTCTTC
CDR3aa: CASSDVLAAYSYNEQFF

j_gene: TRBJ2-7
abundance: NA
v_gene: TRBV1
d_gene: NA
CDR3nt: TGCACCAGCAGCCGAATCAGGACTAGCGGCTACGAGCAGTACTTC
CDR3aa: CTSSRIRTSGYEQYF

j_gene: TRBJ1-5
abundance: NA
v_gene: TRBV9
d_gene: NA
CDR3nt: TGTGCCAGCAGCGTAGGCCCGGGAGGGCAGCCCCAGCATTTT
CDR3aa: CASSVGPGGQPQHF

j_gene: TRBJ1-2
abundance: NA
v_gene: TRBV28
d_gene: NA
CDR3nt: TGTGCCAGCAGTTTATCCGGGTTGGGGGGTTCCGGCTATGGCTACACCTTC
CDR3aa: CASSLSGLGGSGYGYTF

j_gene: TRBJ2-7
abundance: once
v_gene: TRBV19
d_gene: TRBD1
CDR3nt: TGTGCCAGTAGTCCTCGGGGACAGGGTTCGTACGAGCAGTACTTC
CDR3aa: CASSPRGQGSYEQYF

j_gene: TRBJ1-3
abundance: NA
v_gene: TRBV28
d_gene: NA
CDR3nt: TGTGCCAGCAGTGGGGGGGGCGGATCAGGAAACACCATATATTTT
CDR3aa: CASSGGGGSGNTIYF

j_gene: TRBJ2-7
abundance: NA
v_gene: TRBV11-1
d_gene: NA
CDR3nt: TGTGCCAGCAGCCATGACTATAGTTCCTACGAGCAGTACTTC
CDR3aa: CASSHDYSSYEQYF

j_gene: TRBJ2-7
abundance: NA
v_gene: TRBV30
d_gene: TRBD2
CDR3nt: TGTGCCTGGACACGGACTAGCGGGACCGAGCAGTACTTC
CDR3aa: CAWTRTSGTEQYF

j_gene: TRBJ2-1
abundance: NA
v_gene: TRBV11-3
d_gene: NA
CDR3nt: TGTGCCAGCAGCTTACGGAGGGATGAGCAGTTCTTC
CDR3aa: CASSLRRDEQFF

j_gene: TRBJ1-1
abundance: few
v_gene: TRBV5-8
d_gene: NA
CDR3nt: TGTGCCAGCAGCTTCTCCGGGAGTGAAGCTTTCTTT
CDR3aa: CASSFSGSEAFF

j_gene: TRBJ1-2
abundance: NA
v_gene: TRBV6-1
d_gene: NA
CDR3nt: TGTGCCAGCAGGGTACTAGTTCAGGGTGGGGGCTACACCTTC
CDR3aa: CASRVLVQGGGYTF

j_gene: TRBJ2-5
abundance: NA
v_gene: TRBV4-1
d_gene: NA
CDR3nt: TGCGCCAGCAGCCAAGATTGGCAGCAAGAGACCCAGTACTTC
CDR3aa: CASSQDWQQETQYF

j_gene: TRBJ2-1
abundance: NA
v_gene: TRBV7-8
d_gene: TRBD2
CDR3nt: TGTGCCAGCAGCTTAGTCTCAACCGGGACTAGGTCCAATGAGCAGTTCTTC
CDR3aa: CASSLVSTGTRSNEQFF

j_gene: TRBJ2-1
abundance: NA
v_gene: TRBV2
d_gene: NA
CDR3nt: TGTGCCGGAAAATTCCCCCCGGTACCCTACAATGAGCAGTTCTTC
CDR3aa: CAGKFPPVPYNEQFF

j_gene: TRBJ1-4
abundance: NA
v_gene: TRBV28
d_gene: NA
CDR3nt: TGTGCCAGCAGCCCCCTTCTGACAGAAAAACTGTTTTTT
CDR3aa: CASSPLLTEKLFF

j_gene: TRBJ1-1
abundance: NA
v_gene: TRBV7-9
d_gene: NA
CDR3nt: TGTGCCAGCAGCTTATTCTGGGGGCCGAACACTGAAGCTTTCTTT
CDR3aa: CASSLFWGPNTEAFF

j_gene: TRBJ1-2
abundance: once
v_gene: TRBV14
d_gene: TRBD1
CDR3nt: TGTGCCAGCAGCCAGGCCCGACAGGGTAAAGCTGGCTACACCTTC
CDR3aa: CASSQARQGKAGYTF

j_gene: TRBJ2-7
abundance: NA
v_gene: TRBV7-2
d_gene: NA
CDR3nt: TGTGCCAGCAGCCCACTGCGGAGGTTCGCCTACGAGCAGTACTTC
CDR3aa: CASSPLRRFAYEQYF

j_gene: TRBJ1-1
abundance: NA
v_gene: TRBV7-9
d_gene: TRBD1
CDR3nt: TGTGCCAGCAGCCCAAGACCCGGACAGGCCAACACTGAAGCTTTCTTT
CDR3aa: CASSPRPGQANTEAFF

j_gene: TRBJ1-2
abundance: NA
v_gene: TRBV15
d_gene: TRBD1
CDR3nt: TGTGCCACCACAGTCGGGCAGACAGGGACTAAGAATGGCTACACCTTC
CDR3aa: CATTVGQTGTKNGYTF

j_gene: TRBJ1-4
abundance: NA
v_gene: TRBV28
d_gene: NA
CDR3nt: TGTGCCAGCAGTTTAGGACAGATCAATGAAAAACTGTTTTTT
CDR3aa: CASSLGQINEKLFF

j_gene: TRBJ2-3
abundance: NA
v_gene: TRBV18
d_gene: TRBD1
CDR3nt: TGTGCCAGCTCACCCAGGACAGGGCCAGATACGCAGTATTTT
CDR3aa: CASSPRTGPDTQYF

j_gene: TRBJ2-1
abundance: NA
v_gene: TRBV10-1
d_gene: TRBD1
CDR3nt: TGCGCCAGCAGTGATACCGGGACAGGGCCAAAGAACAATGAGCAGTTCTTC
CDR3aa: CASSDTGTGPKNNEQFF

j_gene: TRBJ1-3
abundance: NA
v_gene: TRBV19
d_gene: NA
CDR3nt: TGTGCCAGTAGCGCTAGTGGAAACACCATATATTTT
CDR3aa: CASSASGNTIYF

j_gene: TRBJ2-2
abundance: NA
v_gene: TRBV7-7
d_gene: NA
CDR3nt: TGTGCCAGCAGCTTAGGGCCTGGAACCGGGGAGCTGTTTTTT
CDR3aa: CASSLGPGTGELFF

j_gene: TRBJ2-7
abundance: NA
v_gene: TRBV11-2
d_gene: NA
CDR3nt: TGTGCCAGCAGCTTATACAGCTACGAGCAGTACTTC
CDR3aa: CASSLYSYEQYF

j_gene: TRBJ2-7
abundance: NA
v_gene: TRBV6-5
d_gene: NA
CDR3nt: TGTGCCAGCAGCCATTTCTACGAGCAGTACTTC
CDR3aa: CASSHFYEQYF

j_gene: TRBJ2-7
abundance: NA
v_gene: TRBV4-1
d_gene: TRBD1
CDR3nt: TGCGCCAGCAGCCACCGGGACAGGGGACCCTACGAGCAGTACTTC
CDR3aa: CASSHRDRGPYEQYF

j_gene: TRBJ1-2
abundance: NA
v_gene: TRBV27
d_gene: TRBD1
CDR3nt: TGTGCCAGCAGGAACTCGGGACAGGGGAACTATGGCTACACCTTC
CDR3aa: CASRNSGQGNYGYTF

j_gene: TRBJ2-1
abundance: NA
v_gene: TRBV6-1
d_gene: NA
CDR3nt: TGTGCCAGCAGTGAAATATACAATGAGCAGTTCTTC
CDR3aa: CASSEIYNEQFF

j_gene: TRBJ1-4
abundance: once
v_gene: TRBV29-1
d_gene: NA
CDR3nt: TGCAGCGTCCCAGGTACGGGTGCAACTAATGAAAAACTGTTTTTT
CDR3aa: CSVPGTGATNEKLFF

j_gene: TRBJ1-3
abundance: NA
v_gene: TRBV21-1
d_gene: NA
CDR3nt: TGTGCCAGCAGTTATGGGGGTGGGGCTGGGATCCCTGGAAACACCATATATTTT
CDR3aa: CASSYGGGAGIPGNTIYF

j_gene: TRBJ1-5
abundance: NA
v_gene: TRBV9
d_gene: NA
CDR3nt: TGTGCCAGCAGCGTAGGCAGGGAAGATCAGCCCCAGCATTTT
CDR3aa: CASSVGREDQPQHF

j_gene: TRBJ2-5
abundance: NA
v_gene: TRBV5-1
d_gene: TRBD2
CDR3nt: TGCGCCAGCAGCCCTTTTGGTAGCGGGAGCAAGACCCAGTACTTC
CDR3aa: CASSPFGSGSKTQYF

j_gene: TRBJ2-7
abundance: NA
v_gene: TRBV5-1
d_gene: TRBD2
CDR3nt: TGCGCCAGCAGCTGGGACTTGGCCTCAGCGGGGCATTTCGAGCAGTACTTC
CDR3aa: CASSWDLASAGHFEQYF

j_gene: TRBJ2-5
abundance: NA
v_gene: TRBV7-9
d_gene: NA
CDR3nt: TGTGCCAGCAGCCCGACAACCGCCGGCTGGGAAGCGACCCAGTACTTC
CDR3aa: CASSPTTAGWEATQYF

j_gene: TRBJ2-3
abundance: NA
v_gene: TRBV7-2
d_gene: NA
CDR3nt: TGTGCCAGCAGCCTCTTACAGGGAGCAGATACGCAGTATTTT
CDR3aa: CASSLLQGADTQYF

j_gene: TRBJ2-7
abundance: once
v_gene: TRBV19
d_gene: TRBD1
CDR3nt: TGTGCCAGTAGCAACAGGGGGCGCCCCTACGAGCAGTACTTC
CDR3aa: CASSNRGRPYEQYF

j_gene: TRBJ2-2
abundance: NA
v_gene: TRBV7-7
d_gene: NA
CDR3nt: TGTGCCAGCAGCTTCGTTACAGGGTCGAACACCGGGGAGCTGTTTTTT
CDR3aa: CASSFVTGSNTGELFF

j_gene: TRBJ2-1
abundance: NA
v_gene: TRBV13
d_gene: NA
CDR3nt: TGTGCCAGCAGCTACCGGTGGTGGGAAGGCAACAATGAGCAGTTCTTC
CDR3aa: CASSYRWWEGNNEQFF

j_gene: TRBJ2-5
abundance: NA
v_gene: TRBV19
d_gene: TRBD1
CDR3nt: TGTGCCAGTAGTACCCGGACAGGGCCCCAAGAGACCCAGTACTTC
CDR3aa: CASSTRTGPQETQYF

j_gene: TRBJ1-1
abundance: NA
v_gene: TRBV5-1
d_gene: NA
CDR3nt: TGCGCCAGCAGCCTTGAACCGGCCAACACTGAAGCTTTCTTT
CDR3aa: CASSLEPANTEAFF

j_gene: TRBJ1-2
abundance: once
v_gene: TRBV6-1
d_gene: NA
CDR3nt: TGTGCCAGCAGTGAAGTTCTCTATGGCTACACCTTC
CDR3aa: CASSEVLYGYTF

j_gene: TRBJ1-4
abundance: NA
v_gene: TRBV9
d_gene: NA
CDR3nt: TGTGCCAGCAGCGTAGGTGGGACGGTAAATGAAAAACTGTTTTTT
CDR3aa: CASSVGGTVNEKLFF

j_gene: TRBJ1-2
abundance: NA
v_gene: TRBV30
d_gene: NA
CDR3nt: TGTGCCTTCACTACGCTTGTGGAATTTGGCTACACCTTC
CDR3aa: CAFTTLVEFGYTF

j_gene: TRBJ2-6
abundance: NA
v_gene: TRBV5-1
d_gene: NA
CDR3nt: TGCGCCAGCAGCTCAAACCCTGGGGCCAACGTCCTGACTTTC
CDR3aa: CASSSNPGANVLTF

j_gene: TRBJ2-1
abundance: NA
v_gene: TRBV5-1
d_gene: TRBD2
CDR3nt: TGCGCCAGCAGGCGGAGGACTAGCGGACAGGCCTACAATGAGCAGTTCTTC
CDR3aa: CASRRRTSGQAYNEQFF

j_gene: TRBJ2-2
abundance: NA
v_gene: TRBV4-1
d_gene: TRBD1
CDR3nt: TGCGCCAGCAGCCCCTCCCACTCTCGACAGGGGACCGGGGAGCTGTTTTTT
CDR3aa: CASSPSHSRQGTGELFF

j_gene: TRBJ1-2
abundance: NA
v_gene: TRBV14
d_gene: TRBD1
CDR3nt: TGTGCCAGCAGCCAAGCCCGAACAGGGGGCAGGGATGGCTACACCTTC
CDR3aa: CASSQARTGGRDGYTF

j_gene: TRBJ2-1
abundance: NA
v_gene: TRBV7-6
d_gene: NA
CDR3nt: TGTGCCAGCAGCCCCCCCCTTCGAACAGGGTCATCCCACAATGAGCAGTTCTTC
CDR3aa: CASSPPLRTGSSHNEQFF

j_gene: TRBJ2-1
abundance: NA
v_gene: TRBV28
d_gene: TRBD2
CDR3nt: TGTGCCAGCACGGGGGGATACAATGAGCAGTTCTTC
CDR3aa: CASTGGYNEQFF

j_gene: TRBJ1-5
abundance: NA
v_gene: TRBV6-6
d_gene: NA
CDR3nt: TGTGCCAGCAGTTACATAGGTCAGCGATCATCGCCCCAGCATTTT
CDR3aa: CASSYIGQRSSPQHF

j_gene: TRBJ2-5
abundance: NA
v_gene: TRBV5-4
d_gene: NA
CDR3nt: TGTGCCAGCAGCTTGCCCCTCGACAGAGGGGAGACCCAGTACTTC
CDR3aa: CASSLPLDRGETQYF

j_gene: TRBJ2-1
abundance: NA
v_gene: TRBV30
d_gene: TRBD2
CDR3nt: TGTGCCTGGAGTGTACGTAAGCTAGCGGGAGGGCCGGGGAATGAGCAGTTCTTC
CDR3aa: CAWSVRKLAGGPGNEQFF

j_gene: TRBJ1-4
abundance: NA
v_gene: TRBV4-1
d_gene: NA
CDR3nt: TGCGCCAGCAGCCAGACCCCGGGGGCGGGTAATGAAAAACTGTTTTTT
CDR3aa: CASSQTPGAGNEKLFF

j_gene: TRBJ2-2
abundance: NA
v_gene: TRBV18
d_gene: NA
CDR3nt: TGTGCCAGCTCACCATTGGGCACGCCGGGGTCCACCGGGGAGCTGTTTTTT
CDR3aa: CASSPLGTPGSTGELFF

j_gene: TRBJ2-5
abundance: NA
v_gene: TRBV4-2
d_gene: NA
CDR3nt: TGTGCCAGCAGCACCGGGACAAGGCTTATGGGGGAGACCCAGTACTTC
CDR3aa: CASSTGTRLMGETQYF

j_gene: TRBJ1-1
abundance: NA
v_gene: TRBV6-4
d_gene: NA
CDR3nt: TGTGCCAGCTCCTTTAGCTCTGGGACTGAAGCTTTCTTT
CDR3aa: CASSFSSGTEAFF